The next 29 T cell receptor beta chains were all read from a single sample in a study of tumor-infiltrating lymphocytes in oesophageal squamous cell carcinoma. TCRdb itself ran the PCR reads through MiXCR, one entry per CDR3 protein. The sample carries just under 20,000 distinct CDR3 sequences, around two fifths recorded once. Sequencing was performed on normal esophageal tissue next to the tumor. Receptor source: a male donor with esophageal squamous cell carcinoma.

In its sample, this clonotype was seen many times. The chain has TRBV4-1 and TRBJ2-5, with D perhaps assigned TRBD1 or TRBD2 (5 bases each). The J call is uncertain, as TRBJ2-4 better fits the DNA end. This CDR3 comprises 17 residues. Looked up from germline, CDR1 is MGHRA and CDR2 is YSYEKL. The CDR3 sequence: CASSQGRVTGAKNIQYF. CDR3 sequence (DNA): TGCGCCAGCAGCCAAGGCAGGGTGACGGGGGCCAAAAACATTCAGTACTTC.

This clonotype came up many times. In DNA form, the CDR3 reads TGCGCCAGCAGTGAGGGTGGTCTAGGGGCAGATACGCAGTATTTT. Translated, it gives CASSEGGLGADTQYF. The chain is built from TRBV10-1 and TRBJ2-3; perhaps TRBD1 as D (5 bases). CDR3 length: 15 residues. V shed 2 bases and J shed 4 bases, with 13 bases lying between them. From germline, CDR1 is WNHNN and CDR2 SYGVQD (reference sequence).

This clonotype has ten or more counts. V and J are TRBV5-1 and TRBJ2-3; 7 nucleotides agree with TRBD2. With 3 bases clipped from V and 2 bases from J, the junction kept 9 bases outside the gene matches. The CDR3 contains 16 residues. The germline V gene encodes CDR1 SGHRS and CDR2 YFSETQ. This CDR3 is CASSYGRAGSTDTQYF. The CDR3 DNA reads TGCGCCAGCAGCTATGGGAGGGCGGGGTCCACAGATACGCAGTATTTT.

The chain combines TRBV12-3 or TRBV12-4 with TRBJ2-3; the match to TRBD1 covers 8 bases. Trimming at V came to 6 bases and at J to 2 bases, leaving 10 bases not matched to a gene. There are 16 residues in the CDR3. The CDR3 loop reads CASSNPDRAFTDTQYF. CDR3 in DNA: TGTGCCAGCAGCAACCCGGACAGGGCGTTCACAGATACGCAGTATTTT.

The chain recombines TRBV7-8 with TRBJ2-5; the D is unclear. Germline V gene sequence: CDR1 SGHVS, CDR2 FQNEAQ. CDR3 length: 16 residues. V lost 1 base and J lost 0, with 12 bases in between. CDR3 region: CASSLGVGGDQETQYF. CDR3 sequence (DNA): TGTGCCAGCAGCTTAGGCGTAGGTGGGGACCAAGAGACCCAGTACTTC.

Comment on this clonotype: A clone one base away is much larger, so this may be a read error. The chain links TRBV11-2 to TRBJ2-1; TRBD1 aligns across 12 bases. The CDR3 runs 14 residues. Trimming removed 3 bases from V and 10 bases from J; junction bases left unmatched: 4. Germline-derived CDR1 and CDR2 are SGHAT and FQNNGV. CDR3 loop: CASSLGQGAYEQFF. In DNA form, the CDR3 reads TGTGCCAGCAGCTTGGGACAGGGGGCCTACGAGCAGTTCTTC.

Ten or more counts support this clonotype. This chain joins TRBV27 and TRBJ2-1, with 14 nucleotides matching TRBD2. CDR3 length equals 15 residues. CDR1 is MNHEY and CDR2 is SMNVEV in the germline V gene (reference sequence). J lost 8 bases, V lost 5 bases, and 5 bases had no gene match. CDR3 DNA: TGTGCCAGCAGTAGGGGACTAGCGGGAGCATATGAGCAGTTCTTC. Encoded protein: CASSRGLAGAYEQFF.

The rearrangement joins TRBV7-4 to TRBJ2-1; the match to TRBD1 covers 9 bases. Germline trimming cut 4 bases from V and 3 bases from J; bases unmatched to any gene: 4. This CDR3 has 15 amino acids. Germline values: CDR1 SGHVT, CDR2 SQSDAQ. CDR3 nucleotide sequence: TGTGCCAGCAGCTCGGGACAGGGAGACTACAATGAGCAGTTCTTC. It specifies CASSSGQGDYNEQFF.

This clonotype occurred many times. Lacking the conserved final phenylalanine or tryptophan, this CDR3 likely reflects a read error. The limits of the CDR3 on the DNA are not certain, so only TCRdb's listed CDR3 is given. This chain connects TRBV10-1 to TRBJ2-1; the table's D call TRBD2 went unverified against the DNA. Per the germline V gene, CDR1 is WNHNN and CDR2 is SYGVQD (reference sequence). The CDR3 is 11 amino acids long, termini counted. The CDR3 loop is CANKGLAGPLI.

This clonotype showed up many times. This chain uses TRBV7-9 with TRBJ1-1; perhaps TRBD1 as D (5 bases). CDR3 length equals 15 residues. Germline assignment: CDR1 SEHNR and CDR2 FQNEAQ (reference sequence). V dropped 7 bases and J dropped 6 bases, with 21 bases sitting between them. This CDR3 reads CASTSGGGRGAEAFF. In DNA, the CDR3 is TGTGCCAGCACCTCAGGCGGGGGTCGGGGGGCTGAAGCTTTCTTT. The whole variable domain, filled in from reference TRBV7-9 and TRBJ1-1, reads DTGVSQNPRHKITKRGQNVTFRCDPISEHNRLYWYRQTLGQGPEFLTYFQNEAQLEKSRLLSDRFSAERPKGSFSTLEIQRTEQGDSAMYLCASTSGGGRGAEAFFGQGTRLTVV.

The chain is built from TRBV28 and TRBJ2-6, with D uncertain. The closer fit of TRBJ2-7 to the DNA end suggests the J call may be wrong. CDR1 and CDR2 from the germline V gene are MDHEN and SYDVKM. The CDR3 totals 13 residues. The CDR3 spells CASSPLTGYEQYF. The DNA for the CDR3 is TGTGCCAGCAGTCCGCTGACGGGCTACGAGCAGTACTTC.

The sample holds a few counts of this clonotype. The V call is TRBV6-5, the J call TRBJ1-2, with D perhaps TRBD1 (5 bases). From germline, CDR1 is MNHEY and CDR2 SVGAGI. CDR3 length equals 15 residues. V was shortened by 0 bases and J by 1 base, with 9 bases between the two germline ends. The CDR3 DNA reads TGTGCCAGCAGTTACTCAAGACAGATTAACTATGGCTACACCTTC. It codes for CASSYSRQINYGYTF.

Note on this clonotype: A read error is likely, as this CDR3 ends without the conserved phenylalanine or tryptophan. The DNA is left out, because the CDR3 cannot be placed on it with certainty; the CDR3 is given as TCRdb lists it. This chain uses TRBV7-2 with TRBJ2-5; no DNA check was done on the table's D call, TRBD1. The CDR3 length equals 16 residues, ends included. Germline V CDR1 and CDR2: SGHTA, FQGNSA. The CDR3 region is CASTISREEKTQYFGN.

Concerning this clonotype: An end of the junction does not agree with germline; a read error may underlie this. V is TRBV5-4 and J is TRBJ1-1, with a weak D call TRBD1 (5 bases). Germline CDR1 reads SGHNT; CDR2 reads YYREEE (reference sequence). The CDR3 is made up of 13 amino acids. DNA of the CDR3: TGCGCCAGCAGCTTCAGGGTGGGCACTGAAGCTTTCTTT. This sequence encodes CASSFRVGTEAFF.

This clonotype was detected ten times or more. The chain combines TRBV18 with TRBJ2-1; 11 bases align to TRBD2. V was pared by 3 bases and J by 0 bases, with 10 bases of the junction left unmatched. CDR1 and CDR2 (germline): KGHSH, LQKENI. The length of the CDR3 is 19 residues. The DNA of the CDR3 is TGTGCCAGCTCACCTATAGCCCAACTAGCGGGGGCCTCCTACAATGAGCAGTTCTTC. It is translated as CASSPIAQLAGASYNEQFF.

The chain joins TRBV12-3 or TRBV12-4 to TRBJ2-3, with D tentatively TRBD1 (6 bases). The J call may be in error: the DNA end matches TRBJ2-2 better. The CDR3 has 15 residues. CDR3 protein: CASSLLQGDTGELFF. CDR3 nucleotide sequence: TGTGCCAGCAGTTTGTTACAGGGAGACACCGGGGAGCTGTTTTTT.

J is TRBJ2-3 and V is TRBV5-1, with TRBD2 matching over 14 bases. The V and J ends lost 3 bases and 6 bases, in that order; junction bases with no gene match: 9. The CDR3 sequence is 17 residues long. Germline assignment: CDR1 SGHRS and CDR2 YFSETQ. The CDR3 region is CASSWRLAGGPMDTQYF. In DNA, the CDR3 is TGCGCCAGCAGCTGGAGACTAGCGGGAGGGCCGATGGATACGCAGTATTTT.

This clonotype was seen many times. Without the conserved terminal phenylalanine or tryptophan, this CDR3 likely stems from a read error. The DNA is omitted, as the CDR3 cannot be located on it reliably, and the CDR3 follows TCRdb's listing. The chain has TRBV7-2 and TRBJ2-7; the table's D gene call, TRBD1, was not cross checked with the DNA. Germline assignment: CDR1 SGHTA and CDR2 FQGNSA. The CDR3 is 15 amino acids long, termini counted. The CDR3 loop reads CASSLDRGGGYTFGS.

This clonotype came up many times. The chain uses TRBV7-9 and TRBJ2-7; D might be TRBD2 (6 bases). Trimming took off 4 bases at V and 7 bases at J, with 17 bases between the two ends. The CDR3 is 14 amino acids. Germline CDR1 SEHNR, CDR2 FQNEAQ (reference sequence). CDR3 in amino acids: CASSSSSARNEQYF. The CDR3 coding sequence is TGTGCCAGCAGCTCCTCTAGCGCGCGAAATGAGCAGTACTTC. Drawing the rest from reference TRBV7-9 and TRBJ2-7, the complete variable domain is DTGVSQNPRHKITKRGQNVTFRCDPISEHNRLYWYRQTLGQGPEFLTYFQNEAQLEKSRLLSDRFSAERPKGSFSTLEIQRTEQGDSAMYLCASSSSSARNEQYFGPGTRLTVT.

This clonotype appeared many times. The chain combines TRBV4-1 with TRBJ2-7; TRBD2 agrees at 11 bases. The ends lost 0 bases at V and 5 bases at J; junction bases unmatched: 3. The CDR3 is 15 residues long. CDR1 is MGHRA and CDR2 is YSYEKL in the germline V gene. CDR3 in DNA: TGCGCCAGCAGCCAAGATCTAGCGGGAGGAAACGAGCAGTACTTC. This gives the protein CASSQDLAGGNEQYF.

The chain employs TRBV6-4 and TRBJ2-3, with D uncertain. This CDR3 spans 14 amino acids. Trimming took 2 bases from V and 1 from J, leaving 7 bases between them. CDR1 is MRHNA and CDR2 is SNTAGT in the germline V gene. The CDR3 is CASSDNGGTDTQYF. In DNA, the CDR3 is TGTGCCAGCAGTGACAACGGCGGCACAGATACGCAGTATTTT.

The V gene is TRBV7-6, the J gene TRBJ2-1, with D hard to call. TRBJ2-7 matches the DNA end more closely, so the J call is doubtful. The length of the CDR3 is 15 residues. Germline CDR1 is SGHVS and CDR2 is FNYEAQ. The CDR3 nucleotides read TGTGCCAGCAGCTTAGGGGCCGGAAATAGGGATGAGCAGTACTTC. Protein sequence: CASSLGAGNRDEQYF.

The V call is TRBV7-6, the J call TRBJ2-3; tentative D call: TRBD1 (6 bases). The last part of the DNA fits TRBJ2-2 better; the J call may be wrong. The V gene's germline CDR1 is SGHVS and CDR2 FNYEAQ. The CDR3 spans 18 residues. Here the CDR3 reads CASSYPPGTPSNTGELFF. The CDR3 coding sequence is TGTGCCAGCAGCTATCCTCCCGGGACACCATCGAACACCGGGGAGCTGTTTTTT.

The CDR3 nucleotides read TGTGCCAGCAGTTCGAGAGCGGTTACTAGCACAGATACGCAGTATTTT. It specifies CASSSRAVTSTDTQYF. The chain combines TRBV27 with TRBJ2-3; perhaps TRBD2 as D (5 bases). The germline V and J ends were trimmed by 4 bases and 0 bases, with 14 bases remaining between them. The CDR3 covers 16 residues. Germline V gene sequence: CDR1 MNHEY, CDR2 SMNVEV (reference sequence).

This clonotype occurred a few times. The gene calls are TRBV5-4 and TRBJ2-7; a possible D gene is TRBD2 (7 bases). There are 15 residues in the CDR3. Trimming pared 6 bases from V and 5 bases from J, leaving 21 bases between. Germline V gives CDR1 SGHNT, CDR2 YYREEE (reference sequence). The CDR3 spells CASIKREGGEDEQYF. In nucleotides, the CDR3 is TGTGCCAGCATCAAGAGGGAGGGGGGAGAGGACGAGCAGTACTTC.

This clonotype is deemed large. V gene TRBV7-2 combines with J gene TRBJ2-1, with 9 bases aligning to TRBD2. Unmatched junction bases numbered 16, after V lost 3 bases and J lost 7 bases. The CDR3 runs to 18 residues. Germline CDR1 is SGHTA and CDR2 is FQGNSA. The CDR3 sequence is CASSLAFAGLAFGNEQFF. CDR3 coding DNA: TGTGCCAGCAGCTTGGCCTTCGCGGGACTAGCATTTGGTAATGAGCAGTTCTTC.

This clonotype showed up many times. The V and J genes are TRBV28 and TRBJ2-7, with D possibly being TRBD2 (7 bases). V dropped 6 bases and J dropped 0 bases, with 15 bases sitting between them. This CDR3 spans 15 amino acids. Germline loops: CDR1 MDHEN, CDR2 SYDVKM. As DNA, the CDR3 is TGTGCCAGCAGGCTTGGGGGGGGCTCCTCCTACGAGCAGTACTTC. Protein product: CASRLGGGSSYEQYF.

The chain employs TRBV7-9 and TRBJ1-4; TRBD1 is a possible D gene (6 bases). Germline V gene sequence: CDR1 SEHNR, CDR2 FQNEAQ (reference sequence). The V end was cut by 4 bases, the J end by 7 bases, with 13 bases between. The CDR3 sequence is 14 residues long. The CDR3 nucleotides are TGTGCCAGCAGCTACAGGGATCTTGCTGAAAAACTGTTTTTT. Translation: CASSYRDLAEKLFF. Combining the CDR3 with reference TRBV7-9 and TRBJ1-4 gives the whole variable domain DTGVSQNPRHKITKRGQNVTFRCDPISEHNRLYWYRQTLGQGPEFLTYFQNEAQLEKSRLLSDRFSAERPKGSFSTLEIQRTEQGDSAMYLCASSYRDLAEKLFFGSGTQLSVL.

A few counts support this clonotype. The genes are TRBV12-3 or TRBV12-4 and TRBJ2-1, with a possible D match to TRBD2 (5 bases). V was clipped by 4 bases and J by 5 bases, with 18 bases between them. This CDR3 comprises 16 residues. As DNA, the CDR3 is TGTGCCAGCAGTTCGGGGATTGGCACCCCCAACAATGAGCAGTTCTTC. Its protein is CASSSGIGTPNNEQFF.